This entry describes one TCR beta chain. Its specificity is not known. This sample stems from a study of siplizumab effects on memory and regulatory T cells. Study-wide points: Naive T cells, seemingly more diverse than memory cells, seemed major alloresponse contributors. Only a minority of proliferating CD4+ or CD8+ clones had an assignable naive or memory phenotype, with roughly 80-97% lacking one. There were only a minor fraction of alloreactive clones that mapped to unstimulated subsets. The drug siplizumab significantly decreased the alloreactive sequences that could be traced to unstimulated CD4+ memory cells.

The protocol was immunoSEQ multiplex PCR, while the TCRdb copy is restricted to in-frame clones and leaves out a portion. The sample contains approximately 82,000 clones, approximately 90% of which appear only once. CDR1 SGHTA and CDR2 FQGNSA come from the germline V gene. V was shortened by 4 bases and J by 4 bases, with 10 bases between the two germline ends. This CDR3 region has 13 residues. This chain joins TRBV7-2 and TRBJ1-1; a weak D match, TRBD1 (6 bases). Sample: Tregs sorted from blood. This TCR came from a human donor in good health. The CDR3, as DNA: TGTGCCAGCAGCTGGACAGTGACCACTGAAGCTTTCTTT. Amino acid sequence: CASSWTVTTEAFF.